This TCR beta chain was sequenced in a study of Ad26.COV2.S vaccination and SARS-CoV-2 variants. Across the study: The Ad26.COV2.S arm of the COV1001 trial was where the donor was placed. General study findings and limits: Placebo and vaccine recipients had non-spike TCR breadth that was similar.

Points on this clone: Its cognate antigen is unknown.

This sample's treatment: some 20 received Ad26.COV2.S at low or high dose, single or two shots; about five received placebo; per-sample allocation not given. The samples were gathered on day 63 after the first injection of vaccine or placebo. An adult donor aged 18-55 years was enrolled in Boston. Assay: immunoSEQ multiplex PCR; the TCRdb copy retains only in-frame clones and omits some. The sample lists a few hundred thousand clones, 90% seen once, with roughly 3.9% in the top ten. Germline loops: CDR1 MDHEN, CDR2 SYDVKM. After removal of 4 bases from V and 4 bases from J, the junction contained 7 bases not matched to a gene. The CDR3 consists of 17 residues.

The sequence derives from a person between 18 and 65 years old who received the Ad26.COV2.S COVID-19 vaccine or a placebo. Sample: peripheral blood, taken in a trial of Ad26.COV2.S vaccine versus placebo. The chain carries TRBV28 and TRBJ1-4, with 12 bases matching TRBD1. The CDR3 reads CASSSPGQGAFNEKLFF. CDR3 nucleotide sequence: TGTGCCAGCAGTTCGCCGGGACAGGGGGCGTTTAATGAAAAACTGTTTTTT.